This T cell receptor beta chain appears in the sequencing data of a study of T cells in Graves' hyperthyroidism and ophthalmopathy. This clonotype was seen at least ten times. This CDR3 has 15 residues. Germline V gene sequence: CDR1 DFQATT, CDR2 SNEGSKA (reference sequence). V was clipped by 6 bases and J by 4 bases; unmatched bases: 10. Disease duration under 2 months; hyperthyroidism patients were aged 18 to 65. Diagnostic decisions used clinical symptoms, serum thyroxine and TRAb, thyroid ultrasound and orbital computed tomography. Amplification of TCR beta CDR3 regions was performed using RNA transcripts as template. Using the HTBI primer set, a first-round RT-PCR was run on the TCR CDR3. Each CDR3 protein gets one entry after TCRdb re-called the multiplex PCR reads with MiXCR. The data hold around 300,000 distinct CDR3 sequences, with approximately 13% observed a single time.

The chain combines TRBV20-1 with TRBJ1-5; TRBD1 aligns across 9 bases. The sequencing sample was made of blood. The receptor was derived from a woman aged 40 to 49 with Graves' hyperthyroidism. The CDR3 sequence is CSAQQRTGENQPQHF. CDR3 coding DNA: TGCAGTGCCCAACAGAGGACAGGGGAAAATCAGCCCCAGCATTTT.